Included here is one TCR beta chain sequence, with context. Other DNA variants within this sample encode the same CDR3. The data originate from a study of blood T cell repertoires in COVID-19. Here immunoSEQ multiplex PCR was the method, and the copy in TCRdb shows in-frame clones only, minus some. The sample carries about 180,000 clones, 80% to 90% recorded once. With 2 bases clipped from V and 2 bases from J, the junction kept 1 base outside the gene matches. Germline assignment: CDR1 SGHRS and CDR2 YFSETQ. The CDR3 has 13 amino acids. The specimen sequenced was peripheral blood. The chain couples TRBV5-1 to TRBJ2-7; the match to TRBD2 covers 7 bases. The clonotype comes from a man aged 55 to 70 with acute or convalescent COVID-19. Here the CDR3 reads CASSLTSAYEQYF. The CDR3 DNA is TGCGCCAGCAGCTTAACTAGCGCCTACGAGCAGTACTTC.